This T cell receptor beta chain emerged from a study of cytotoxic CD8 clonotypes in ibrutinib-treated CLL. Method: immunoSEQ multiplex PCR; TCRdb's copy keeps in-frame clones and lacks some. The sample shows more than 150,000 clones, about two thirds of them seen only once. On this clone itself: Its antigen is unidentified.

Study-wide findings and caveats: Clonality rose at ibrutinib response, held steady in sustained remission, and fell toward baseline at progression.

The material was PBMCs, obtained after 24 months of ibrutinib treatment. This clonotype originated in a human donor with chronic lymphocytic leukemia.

The CDR3 reads CASTAYEQYF. The CDR3 nucleotides read TGTGCCAGCACCGCTTACGAGCAGTACTTC. The V and J genes are TRBV6-5 and TRBJ2-7; D is ambiguous. CDR1 is MNHEY and CDR2 is SVGAGI in the germline V gene. The CDR3 consists of 10 residues. V shed 7 bases and J shed 4 bases, with 5 bases lying between them.